The 9 T cell receptor beta chains listed next were all sequenced from one sample in a study of blood T cell repertoires in COVID-19. Here immunoSEQ multiplex PCR was the method, and the copy in TCRdb shows in-frame clones only, minus some. Of a few hundred thousand clones listed, 84% were seen once; the top ten hold 8% to 9.5%. The sequenced material came from peripheral blood. These TCRs come from a human donor in a cohort sampled during active COVID-19.

The rearrangement uses TRBV18 and TRBJ2-1; 8 nucleotides line up with TRBD1. CDR1 is KGHSH, CDR2 LQKENI, per germline. Losses at the gene ends were 0 bases for V and 4 bases for J; bases not matched to a gene: 8. The length of the CDR3 is 17 residues. The CDR3 protein is CASSPPAGQGTYNEQFF. Written as DNA, the CDR3 is TGTGCCAGCTCACCACCGGCCGGACAGGGAACATACAATGAGCAGTTCTTC.

The rearrangement links TRBV5-6 to TRBJ2-1; no clear D gene. CDR3 length: 12 amino acids. Germline V gene data show CDR1 as SGHDT and CDR2 as YYEEEE. V was trimmed by 5 bases and J by 2 bases, leaving 5 bases between them. Here the CDR3 reads CASSRAYNEQFF. The CDR3 bases are TGTGCCAGCAGTCGTGCCTACAATGAGCAGTTCTTC.

The chain has TRBV6-1 and TRBJ2-1, with 10 nucleotides matching TRBD2. This CDR3 region has 17 residues. CDR1 is MNHNS and CDR2 is SASEGT in the germline V gene. V lost 3 bases and J lost 6; bases outside the gene matches: 11. The CDR3 sequence is CASSESLAGVVSNEQFF. The CDR3 region has the DNA TGTGCCAGCAGTGAGAGTCTAGCGGGAGTAGTTAGCAATGAGCAGTTCTTC.

This chain uses TRBV4-2 with TRBJ2-5; 7 bases agree with TRBD2. V dropped 5 bases and J dropped 2; count of bases not matched to a gene: 8. The CDR3 runs 15 residues. Germline CDR1 is LGHNA and CDR2 is YNFKEQ. Here the CDR3 DNA reads TGTGCCAGCAGCGCCGGTAGCGGGTCACAAGAGACCCAGTACTTC. Its translation is CASSAGSGSQETQYF.

The chain is built from TRBV6-4 and TRBJ2-1, with D perhaps matching TRBD2 (6 bases). Germline loops: CDR1 MRHNA, CDR2 SNTAGT. This CDR3 is 13 amino acids long. V shed 8 bases and J shed 9 bases, with 17 bases lying between them. For the CDR3, the DNA is TGTGCCAGCCGGGAAAGACTAGGAGGTGAGCAGTTCTTC. Residues: CASRERLGGEQFF.

J is TRBJ2-7 and V is TRBV6-5, with 11 bases fitting TRBD1. The CDR3 spans 15 residues. Germline V CDR1 and CDR2: MNHEY, SVGAGI. J lost 4 bases, V lost 5 bases, and 7 bases had no gene match. This CDR3 reads CASSPRTGGVYEQYF. The CDR3 region has the DNA TGTGCCAGCAGTCCGAGGACAGGGGGCGTTTACGAGCAGTACTTC.

The V and J genes are TRBV27 and TRBJ2-2, with TRBD1 matching 8 bases. Trimming at V came to 5 bases and at J to 5 bases, leaving 10 bases not matched to a gene. CDR1 is MNHEY, CDR2 SMNVEV, per germline (reference sequence). The CDR3 extends over 16 amino acids. The CDR3 nucleotides are TGTGCCAGCAGTACCCCCAGGACAGGGTGGACCGGGGAGCTGTTTTTT. This gives the protein CASSTPRTGWTGELFF.

This clone was seen more than once but under ten times. Other DNA sequences in the same sample also yield this CDR3. The J gene is TRBJ2-3, the V gene TRBV2, with D unclear. V was trimmed by 5 bases and J by 1 base, leaving 7 bases between them. The V gene's germline CDR1 is SNHLY and CDR2 FYNNEI. CDR3 length: 13 amino acids. For the CDR3, the DNA is TGTGCCAGCAGTCTGGCCGGCACAGATACGCAGTATTTT. Protein sequence: CASSLAGTDTQYF. Full variable domain (remainder filled in from reference TRBV2 and TRBJ2-3): EPEVTQTPSHQVTQMGQEVILRCVPISNHLYFYWYRQILGQKVEFLVSFYNNEISEKSEIFDDQFSVERPDGSNFTLKIRSTKLEDSAMYFCASSLAGTDTQYFGPGTRLTVL.

The chain couples TRBV5-4 to TRBJ2-2; TRBD1 is a possible D gene (6 bases). The germline V gene has CDR1 SGHNT and CDR2 YYREEE (reference sequence). With 3 bases removed from V and 6 bases from J, the gap between germline ends came to 12 bases. The CDR3 loop spans 14 amino acids. CDR3 residues: CASSSSRGAGELFF. CDR3 bases: TGTGCCAGCAGCTCCTCCAGGGGTGCCGGGGAGCTGTTTTTT.